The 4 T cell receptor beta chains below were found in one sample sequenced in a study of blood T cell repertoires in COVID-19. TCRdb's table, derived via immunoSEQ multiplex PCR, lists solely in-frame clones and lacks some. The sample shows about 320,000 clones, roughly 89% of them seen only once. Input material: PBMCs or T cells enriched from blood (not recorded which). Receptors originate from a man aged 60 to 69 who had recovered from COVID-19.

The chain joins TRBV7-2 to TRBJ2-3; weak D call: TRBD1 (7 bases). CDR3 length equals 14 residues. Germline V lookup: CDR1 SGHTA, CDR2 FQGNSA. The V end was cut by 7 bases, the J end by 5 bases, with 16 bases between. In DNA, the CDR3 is TGTGCCAGCAAGGGGGCTAGCGTCATAGATACGCAGTATTTT. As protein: CASKGASVIDTQYF.

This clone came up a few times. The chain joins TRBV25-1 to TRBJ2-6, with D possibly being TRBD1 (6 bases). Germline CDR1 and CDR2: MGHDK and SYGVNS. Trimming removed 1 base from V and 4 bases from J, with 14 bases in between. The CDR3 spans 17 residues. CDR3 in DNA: TGTGCCAGCAGTGAATTTGGAGTCGGGACAGGGGCCAACGTCCTGACTTTC. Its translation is CASSEFGVGTGANVLTF.

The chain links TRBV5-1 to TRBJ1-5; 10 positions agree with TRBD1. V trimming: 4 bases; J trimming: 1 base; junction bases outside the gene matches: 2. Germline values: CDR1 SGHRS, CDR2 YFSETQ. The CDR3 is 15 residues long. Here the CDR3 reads CASSVGQGSNQPQHF. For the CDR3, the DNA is TGCGCCAGCAGCGTGGGACAGGGGAGCAATCAGCCCCAGCATTTT.

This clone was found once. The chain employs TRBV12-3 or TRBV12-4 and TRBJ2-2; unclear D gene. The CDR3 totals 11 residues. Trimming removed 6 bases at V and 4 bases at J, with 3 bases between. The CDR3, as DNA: TGTGCCAGCAGCCGCACCGGGGAGCTGTTTTTT. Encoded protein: CASSRTGELFF.